One and the same sample provided the 24 T cell receptor beta chains below, sequenced in a study of blood T cell repertoires in COVID-19. Assay: immunoSEQ multiplex PCR; the TCRdb copy retains only in-frame clones and omits some. The sample includes 200,000 or so clones, roughly 88% of them seen just once. Source material: PBMCs or T cells enriched from blood (not recorded which). The receptors were gathered from a woman in her twenties or thirties who had been exposed to COVID-19.

The chain employs TRBV13 and TRBJ2-5, with no clear D. The CDR3 is 13 amino acids. Germline V gene sequence: CDR1 PRHDT, CDR2 FYEKMQ (reference sequence). Trimming pared 0 bases from V and 5 bases from J, leaving 7 bases between. CDR3 amino acids: CASSLGLVETQYF. As DNA, the CDR3 is TGTGCCAGCAGCTTAGGTCTAGTCGAGACCCAGTACTTC.

The J gene is TRBJ1-1, the V gene TRBV19, with 8 bases matching TRBD1. Germline lookup yields CDR1 LNHDA and CDR2 SQIVND (reference sequence). The CDR3 consists of 13 residues. V lost 5 bases and J lost 5; bases outside the gene matches: 4. Here the CDR3 reads CASSPRDRTEAFF. The DNA of the CDR3 is TGTGCCAGTAGTCCACGGGACAGGACTGAAGCTTTCTTT.

The V gene is TRBV5-1, the J gene TRBJ2-1, with D maybe TRBD1 (5 bases). The germline V gene has CDR1 SGHRS and CDR2 YFSETQ. There are 13 residues in the CDR3. V lost 2 bases, J lost 6 bases, and 9 bases lay in between. The CDR3 nucleotides read TGCGCCAGCAGCTTACCAGGGCTCAATGAGCAGTTCTTC. This sequence encodes CASSLPGLNEQFF.

In its sample, this clone was seen a few times. The chain recombines TRBV14 with TRBJ1-2, with no clear D. Trimming removed 1 base from V and 4 bases from J, with 7 bases in between. Germline V CDR1 and CDR2: SGHDN, FVKESK. The CDR3 has 13 residues. The CDR3: CASSQGRLYGYTF. The CDR3 nucleotides are TGTGCCAGCAGCCAAGGGCGGCTCTATGGCTACACCTTC.

The chain carries TRBV4-1 and TRBJ2-1; 13 nucleotides align to TRBD2. The V gene's germline CDR1 is MGHRA and CDR2 YSYEKL. The CDR3 length is 17 residues. The trim removed 6 bases at V and 5 bases at J, leaving 10 bases unmatched. The CDR3 DNA reads TGCGCCAGCAGACGAGGACTAGCGGGAGTATTAGACAATGAGCAGTTCTTC. Its protein product is CASRRGLAGVLDNEQFF.

J is TRBJ2-5 and V is TRBV2; 11 nucleotides agree with TRBD2. The CDR3 is 16 residues long. Germline CDR1 reads SNHLY; CDR2 reads FYNNEI. V lost 7 bases and J lost 4; bases outside the gene matches: 11. CDR3 nucleotide sequence: TGTGCCAGCACCTCACTAGCGGGAGAGGTACGAGAGACCCAGTACTTC. Protein sequence: CASTSLAGEVRETQYF.

In DNA, the CDR3 is TGTGCTAGTGGTTTGTACGTGGGCCCCTCCTACGAGCAGTACTTC. This encodes CASGLYVGPSYEQYF. The chain combines TRBV12-5 with TRBJ2-7, with unresolved D. V shed 2 bases and J shed 0 bases, with 11 bases lying between them. There are 15 residues in the CDR3. Germline loops: CDR1 LGHNT, CDR2 FRNRAP.

The table lists this clone with a count of one. This sequence joins TRBV2 and TRBJ2-5; D gene uncertain. Per germline, CDR1 SNHLY and CDR2 FYNNEI. This CDR3 comprises 14 residues. Trimming shortened V by 4 bases and J by 2 bases, and 11 bases separated the two germline ends. CDR3 region: CASSVGSTQETQYF. CDR3 coding DNA: TGTGCCAGCAGTGTGGGCAGTACGCAAGAGACCCAGTACTTC. Variable domain in full (rest from reference TRBV2 and TRBJ2-5): EPEVTQTPSHQVTQMGQEVILRCVPISNHLYFYWYRQILGQKVEFLVSFYNNEISEKSEIFDDQFSVERPDGSNFTLKIRSTKLEDSAMYFCASSVGSTQETQYFGPGTRLLVL.

The chain has TRBV28 and TRBJ1-2; D not certain. Germline V gene sequence: CDR1 MDHEN, CDR2 SYDVKM. V lost 7 bases and J lost 4, with 13 bases in between. The CDR3 is 13 amino acids. CDR3 sequence reads: CASNPGASYGYTF. CDR3 in DNA: TGTGCCAGCAATCCAGGCGCCTCCTATGGCTACACCTTC.

The rearrangement uses TRBV15 and TRBJ2-1, with D hard to call. CDR3 length: 17 amino acids. With 0 bases removed from V and 0 bases from J, the gap between germline ends came to 12 bases. In germline, CDR1 is LNHNV, CDR2 YYDKDF (reference sequence). CDR3 bases: TGTGCCACCAGCAGAGATTGGGCTACGAGCTCCTACAATGAGCAGTTCTTC. Residues: CATSRDWATSSYNEQFF.

V is TRBV6-5 and J is TRBJ2-1; possibly TRBD1 for D (5 bases). V dropped 6 bases and J dropped 5 bases, with 11 bases sitting between them. Looked up from germline, CDR1 is MNHEY and CDR2 is SVGAGI. CDR3 size: 13 residues. The CDR3 bases are TGTGCCAGCAGCCCCGACAGTAACAATGAGCAGTTCTTC. This gives the protein CASSPDSNNEQFF.

This chain joins TRBV6-5 and TRBJ1-1; D remains ambiguous. V was pared by 7 bases and J by 0 bases, with 12 bases between. The CDR3 is 14 residues long. The germline gives CDR1 MNHEY, CDR2 SVGAGI. The CDR3 region has the DNA TGTGCCAGCATCAGATGGACTTTGAACACTGAAGCTTTCTTT. As protein: CASIRWTLNTEAFF.

The rearrangement links TRBV10-3 to TRBJ2-1; 9 bases agree with TRBD1. This CDR3 region has 17 residues. Germline trimming cut 2 bases from V and 0 bases from J; bases unmatched to any gene: 5. Germline V gene sequence: CDR1 ENHRY, CDR2 SYGVKD. The CDR3 region is CAISERTGDTSYNEQFF. In DNA form, the CDR3 reads TGTGCCATCAGTGAGCGGACAGGGGATACCTCCTACAATGAGCAGTTCTTC.

The chain recombines TRBV2 with TRBJ2-3, with D possibly matching TRBD1 (6 bases). The V end lost 7 bases, the J end lost 2 bases, and 10 bases lay between the germline ends. Germline CDR1 and CDR2: SNHLY and FYNNEI. This CDR3 is 13 amino acids long. In DNA, the CDR3 is TGTGCCAGCAAGGACAGTCTCACAGATACGCAGTATTTT. Translated, it gives CASKDSLTDTQYF.

V and J are TRBV27 and TRBJ1-5; 9 bases line up with TRBD1. The CDR3 consists of 17 residues. V shed 5 bases and J 3 bases; nucleotides not matched to a gene: 11. From germline, CDR1 is MNHEY and CDR2 SMNVEV (reference sequence). DNA for the CDR3: TGTGCCAGCAGTCTGGGGACAGGGCGGGACATCAATCAGCCCCAGCATTTT. Its translation is CASSLGTGRDINQPQHF.

V gene TRBV5-1 combines with J gene TRBJ1-1; 8 bases agree with TRBD1. V was pared by 0 bases and J by 3 bases, with 13 bases of the junction left unmatched. This CDR3 spans 18 amino acids. The germline V gene encodes CDR1 SGHRS and CDR2 YFSETQ. The CDR3 spells CASSLGKRTGREDTEAFF. CDR3 nucleotides: TGCGCCAGCAGCTTGGGGAAAAGGACAGGGAGGGAGGACACTGAAGCTTTCTTT.

The chain couples TRBV2 to TRBJ2-7, with TRBD1 matching over 11 bases. The CDR3 has 14 residues. With 7 bases clipped from V and 3 bases from J, the junction kept 5 bases outside the gene matches. Germline V CDR1 and CDR2: SNHLY, FYNNEI. The CDR3 DNA reads TGTGCCAGCAACGGACAGGGGGCGCTCTACGAGCAGTACTTC. Its translation is CASNGQGALYEQYF.

This sequence joins TRBV2 and TRBJ2-1; the match to TRBD2 covers 8 bases. The trim removed 6 bases at V and 2 bases at J, leaving 6 bases unmatched. CDR3 size: 15 residues. From germline, CDR1 is SNHLY and CDR2 FYNNEI. CDR3 nucleotide sequence: TGTGCCAGCAGCGCGACTAGCGTCCCCTACAATGAGCAGTTCTTC. Translation gives CASSATSVPYNEQFF.

The chain employs TRBV5-1 and TRBJ2-3, with D possibly being TRBD1 (6 bases). The CDR3 loop spans 17 amino acids. CDR1 and CDR2 (germline): SGHRS, YFSETQ. V lost 1 base and J 3 bases, leaving 18 bases between the germline ends. CDR3 residues: CASSLTGGQGLTDTQYF. DNA for the CDR3: TGCGCCAGCAGCTTGACTGGCGGGCAGGGGTTAACAGATACGCAGTATTTT.

This sequence joins TRBV5-1 and TRBJ2-1; the D gene is possibly TRBD1 (5 bases). This CDR3 spans 15 amino acids. From germline, CDR1 is SGHRS and CDR2 YFSETQ. Trimming took off 3 bases at V and 2 bases at J, with 12 bases between the two ends. The CDR3 region has the DNA TGCGCCAGCAGCTCGACAGATTATACCTACAATGAGCAGTTCTTC. This sequence encodes CASSSTDYTYNEQFF.

The V and J genes are TRBV30 and TRBJ2-1; TRBD1 matches 8 bases. After removal of 7 bases from V and 6 bases from J, the junction contained 5 bases not matched to a gene. Germline V gives CDR1 GTSNPN, CDR2 SVGIG (reference sequence). The CDR3 spans 12 residues. CDR3 amino acids: CAFDRGANEQFF. CDR3 sequence (DNA): TGTGCCTTCGACAGGGGCGCCAATGAGCAGTTCTTC.

The chain has TRBV15 and TRBJ2-3; D not certain. Germline assignment: CDR1 LNHNV and CDR2 YYDKDF (reference sequence). V was clipped by 4 bases and J by 4 bases, with 12 bases between them. This CDR3 is built from 14 residues. CDR3 coding DNA: TGTGCCACCAGCAAGTTAGCTTTATCAGATACGCAGTATTTT. Its protein is CATSKLALSDTQYF.

The J gene is TRBJ2-5, the V gene TRBV5-1, with D perhaps TRBD2 (5 bases). This CDR3 region has 14 residues. V was trimmed by 0 bases and J by 4 bases, leaving 10 bases between them. Germline CDR1 reads SGHRS; CDR2 reads YFSETQ. CDR3 loop: CASSLVEVGETQYF. The CDR3 region has the DNA TGCGCCAGCAGCTTGGTGGAGGTTGGAGAGACCCAGTACTTC.

The chain uses TRBV12-5 and TRBJ2-2, with 8 nucleotides matching TRBD2. This CDR3 spans 16 amino acids. The J segment lost 3 bases and the V segment lost 1 base, leaving 4 bases of the junction unmatched. The germline CDR1 and CDR2 sequences are LGHNT and FRNRAP. CDR3 sequence reads: CASGLGLLADTGELFF. The CDR3, as DNA: TGTGCTAGTGGTTTGGGCCTACTAGCGGACACCGGGGAGCTGTTTTTT.